At least ten counts were recorded for the clone carrying this T cell receptor beta chain. This entry comes from a study of T cells in Graves' hyperthyroidism and ophthalmopathy. Amplified TCR beta CDR3 regions came from RNA transcripts. When the TCR CDR3 underwent first-round RT-PCR, the HTBI primer set was used. One entry per CDR3 protein results from TCRdb running MiXCR on the multiplex PCR reads. This table has around 290,000 distinct CDR3 sequences, around 15% appearing once. Each 10 ml fresh peripheral blood draw supplied the PBMCs. CDR3 length equals 14 residues. Germline V CDR1 and CDR2: SEHNR, FQNEAQ (reference sequence). The ends were cut back, 4 bases at V and 4 bases at J, with 13 bases in the middle.

The genes are TRBV7-9 and TRBJ2-5, with a weak D call TRBD1 (5 bases). The sequence derives from a woman aged 55 to 70 with Graves' ophthalmopathy. Sequencing was carried out using blood. CDR3 DNA: TGTGCCAGCAGCTGGGTGGGGCTCGGAGAGACCCAGTACTTC. Translated: CASSWVGLGETQYF.